The 5 T cell receptor beta chains reported below all come from one sample, sequenced in a study of beta chain features in type 1 diabetes. The authors reverse transcribed all of the isolated RNA, so sequencing captured expressed TCRB transcripts. This table comes from immunoSEQ multiplex PCR, and its TCRdb copy is limited to in-frame clones, with some not included. This table has 400,000 or so clones, over 10% appearing once. These receptors lack a known antigen. Study outcomes and limitations: Shorter TCRB CDR3s, moderately but significantly so, were found in Type 1 diabetes patients in all four CD4+ subsets.

The sample consisted of naive CD4+ T cells from blood. All receptors come from a woman aged 18 to 35 with type 1 diabetes.

V usage is TRBV25-1 and J usage is TRBJ1-5; D gene uncertain. There are 13 residues in the CDR3. Germline V gene data show CDR1 as MGHDK and CDR2 as SYGVNS. Trimming removed 2 bases at V and 6 bases at J, with 8 bases between. The CDR3 DNA sequence: TGTGCCAGCAGTGAAAGCGGGAGTCAGCCCCAGCATTTT. Translated, it gives CASSESGSQPQHF.

A few counts support this clone. In DNA form, the CDR3 reads TGCGCCAGCAGCCAAGGGTTTAGCGGGAGTTATGAGACCCAGTACTTC. As protein: CASSQGFSGSYETQYF. This rearrangement joins TRBV4-3 to TRBJ2-5; 9 bases map to TRBD2. Trimming cost V 1 base and J 5 bases; bases outside gene matches: 8. The germline CDR1 and CDR2 sequences are LGHNA and YSLEER. This CDR3 has 16 amino acids.

This clone was seen more than once but under ten times. The gene calls are TRBV5-4 and TRBJ2-1, with 7 positions matching TRBD1. The CDR3 extends over 15 amino acids. V dropped 0 bases and J dropped 4; count of bases not matched to a gene: 4. CDR1 and CDR2 from the germline V gene are SGHNT and YYREEE (reference sequence). CDR3 in amino acids: CASSLEDREYNEQFF. The CDR3 DNA follows: TGTGCCAGCAGCTTGGAAGACAGGGAATACAATGAGCAGTTCTTC. The variable domain in full, with the rest retrieved from reference TRBV5-4 and TRBJ2-1, is ETGVTQSPTHLIKTRGQQVTLRCSSQSGHNTVSWYQQALGQGPQFIFQYYREEENGRGNFPPRFSGLQFPNYSSELNVNALELDDSALYLCASSLEDREYNEQFFGPGTRLTVL.

The table lists this clone with a few counts. The same CDR3 is also encoded by other DNA sequences in this sample. V is TRBV19 and J is TRBJ2-7, with 10 bases lining up with TRBD1. The germline V gene has CDR1 LNHDA and CDR2 SQIVND (reference sequence). V was pared by 4 bases and J by 4 bases, with 4 bases of the junction left unmatched. The CDR3 length is 14 residues. The CDR3 region is CASSTGTGVYEQYF. The CDR3 DNA sequence: TGTGCCAGTAGTACCGGGACAGGGGTGTACGAGCAGTACTTC.

This clone was counted a few times. V is TRBV6-5 and J is TRBJ2-1, with D hard to call. V gave up 5 bases and J gave up 7 bases, with 6 bases separating them. Germline CDR1 reads MNHEY; CDR2 reads SVGAGI. The CDR3 length is 11 residues. The CDR3, as DNA: TGTGCCAGCAGTAACCTAAATGAGCAGTTCTTC. Residues: CASSNLNEQFF.